This passage covers 32 T cell receptor beta chains from one sample sequenced in a study of blood T cell repertoires in COVID-19. Sequencing used immunoSEQ multiplex PCR; TCRdb keeps in-frame clones, though not all of them. Among 75,000 to 100,000 clones listed, roughly 89% were seen once. Sequenced: peripheral blood. The receptors were gathered from a human donor in a cohort sampled during active COVID-19.

This chain links TRBV5-4 with TRBJ1-1; D call uncertain. This CDR3 is 15 amino acids long. CDR1 and CDR2 (germline): SGHNT, YYREEE (reference sequence). Between the trimmed V and J ends, which lost 1 base and 0 bases, there was a span of 10 bases. CDR3 region: CASSLRAGMNTEAFF. The CDR3 coding sequence is TGTGCCAGCAGCTTGCGGGCGGGAATGAACACTGAAGCTTTCTTT.

The rearrangement links TRBV21-1 to TRBJ1-2. TRBV21-1 is a recognized pseudogene. This CDR3 is built from 11 residues. CDR3 sequence: CASSKSPGYTF. The DNA of the CDR3 is TGTGCCAGCAGCAAAAGCCCAGGCTACACCTTC.

This clone appeared once. J is TRBJ1-2 and V is TRBV19, with 11 bases fitting TRBD1. V dropped 5 bases and J dropped 10; count of bases not matched to a gene: 9. Germline-derived CDR1 and CDR2 are LNHDA and SQIVND (reference sequence). This CDR3 contains 14 residues. The CDR3 loop reads CASSVDRGHSSYTF. The CDR3 region has the DNA TGTGCCAGTAGTGTGGACAGGGGGCATTCTTCCTACACCTTC.

This clone occurred a few times. The chain links TRBV5-1 to TRBJ2-1, with 8 bases lining up with TRBD2. V lost 1 base to trimming and J lost 6 bases; unmatched junction nucleotides: 12. Germline assignment: CDR1 SGHRS and CDR2 YFSETQ. This CDR3 comprises 17 residues. CDR3 in amino acids: CASSLSPLGGGSNEQFF. DNA of the CDR3: TGCGCCAGCAGCTTGTCTCCTCTTGGCGGGGGGTCCAATGAGCAGTTCTTC.

The chain links TRBV6-5 to TRBJ1-2; D call uncertain. The CDR3 sequence is 12 residues long. V lost 5 bases to trimming and J lost 5 bases, with 9 bases between them. Germline V gene lookup returns CDR1 MNHEY and CDR2 SVGAGI. The CDR3 protein is CASSNIEYGYTF. CDR3 sequence (DNA): TGTGCCAGCAGTAACATCGAATATGGCTACACCTTC.

This rearrangement joins TRBV28 to TRBJ2-1; 8 nucleotides align to TRBD2. The V gene end was trimmed by 8 bases and the J gene end by 6 bases; junction bases not matched to a gene: 6. Germline loops: CDR1 MDHEN, CDR2 SYDVKM. The CDR3 runs 13 residues. The CDR3 region has the DNA TGTGCCAGCCGTCGTAGCGGGATCAATGAGCAGTTCTTC. It is translated as CASRRSGINEQFF.

This clone came up a few times. The chain has TRBV5-6 and TRBJ2-1; D might be TRBD1 (5 bases). Germline V lookup: CDR1 SGHDT, CDR2 YYEEEE. Trimming shortened V by 4 bases and J by 0 bases, and 11 bases separated the two germline ends. The CDR3 spans 15 residues. Here the CDR3 reads CASSRQFSSYNEQFF. CDR3 sequence (DNA): TGTGCCAGCAGCCGACAGTTTAGCTCCTACAATGAGCAGTTCTTC.

This sequence joins TRBV11-2 and TRBJ2-2, with TRBD1 as a possible D gene (5 bases). This CDR3 has 13 amino acids. With 2 bases removed from V and 6 bases from J, the gap between germline ends came to 7 bases. The germline gives CDR1 SGHAT, CDR2 FQNNGV. CDR3 region: CASSLKGPGELFF. The DNA of the CDR3 is TGTGCCAGCAGCTTAAAGGGGCCCGGGGAGCTGTTTTTT.

The chain recombines TRBV5-4 with TRBJ1-3; unclear D gene. V was trimmed by 0 bases and J by 0 bases, leaving 10 bases between them. CDR1 is SGHNT and CDR2 is YYREEE in the germline V gene (reference sequence). The CDR3 is made up of 16 amino acids. In DNA, the CDR3 is TGTGCCAGCAGCTTGGAGGCGGGGAGCTCTGGAAACACCATATATTTT. Amino acid sequence: CASSLEAGSSGNTIYF.

This chain uses TRBV30 with TRBJ1-6; D is perhaps TRBD1 (5 bases). The ends were cut back, 2 bases at V and 9 bases at J, with 17 bases in the middle. This CDR3 has 15 residues. The V gene's germline CDR1 is GTSNPN and CDR2 SVGIG (reference sequence). CDR3 amino acids: CAWSWGDSLGSPLHF. CDR3 in DNA: TGTGCCTGGAGTTGGGGGGACTCCCTCGGTTCACCCCTCCACTTT.

This clone was counted once. This sequence joins TRBV11-2 and TRBJ1-1; tentative D call: TRBD1 (6 bases). Germline V lookup: CDR1 SGHAT, CDR2 FQNNGV. Between the trimmed V and J ends, which lost 5 bases and 0 bases, there was a span of 22 bases. The CDR3 contains 18 residues. In nucleotides, the CDR3 is TGTGCCAGCAGCATCGCATCCGGGACAACCCCAATGAACACTGAAGCTTTCTTT. It translates to CASSIASGTTPMNTEAFF.

The CDR3 here is CASSLRTVGTGELFF. As DNA, the CDR3 is TGCGCCAGCAGCCTTCGGACAGTGGGGACCGGGGAGCTGTTTTTT. The genes are TRBV5-1 and TRBJ2-2; D may be TRBD1 (6 bases). Trimming cost V 4 bases and J 5 bases, with 15 bases left between them. This CDR3 is built from 15 residues. Germline V lookup: CDR1 SGHRS, CDR2 YFSETQ.

The count of this clone is one. This chain uses TRBV27 with TRBJ1-2, with a weak D call TRBD1 (5 bases). CDR3 size: 13 residues. V dropped 6 bases and J dropped 2 bases, with 10 bases sitting between them. The germline V gene encodes CDR1 MNHEY and CDR2 SMNVEV (reference sequence). The CDR3 region has the DNA TGTGCCAGCAGCAGGGTTCCAAACTATGGCTACACCTTC. Translated, it gives CASSRVPNYGYTF.

The genes are TRBV7-9 and TRBJ1-4, with 9 bases fitting TRBD1. The germline gives CDR1 SEHNR, CDR2 FQNEAQ (reference sequence). This CDR3 is 16 amino acids long. Trimming removed 1 base from V and 8 bases from J; junction bases left unmatched: 8. The CDR3 DNA follows: TGTGCCAGCAGCTTAGACAGAGGACAGGGGAAGGAAAAACTGTTTTTT. Protein: CASSLDRGQGKEKLFF.

V usage is TRBV18 and J usage is TRBJ2-7, with a weak D call TRBD1 (5 bases). V lost 6 bases to trimming and J lost 3 bases, with 12 bases between them. This CDR3 is built from 13 residues. In germline, CDR1 is KGHSH, CDR2 LQKENI. Here the CDR3 DNA reads TGTGCCAGCTCCACAGGCACAGACTACGAGCAGTACTTC. Protein: CASSTGTDYEQYF.

The V gene is TRBV2, the J gene TRBJ2-1; D is undetermined. V was pared by 5 bases and J by 7 bases, with 15 bases between. In germline, CDR1 is SNHLY, CDR2 FYNNEI. This CDR3 contains 14 residues. As DNA, the CDR3 is TGTGCCAGCAGTCCTCGCTTAGATGCGAATGAGCAGTTCTTC. Protein: CASSPRLDANEQFF.

The chain employs TRBV7-2 and TRBJ2-5, with TRBD2 identical over 8 bases. This CDR3 comprises 16 residues. Unmatched junction bases numbered 14, after V lost 6 bases and J lost 5 bases. Germline values: CDR1 SGHTA, CDR2 FQGNSA. In nucleotides, the CDR3 is TGTGCCAGCAGTCTTCGGATGACGGGGGGGCCGGAGACCCAGTACTTC. It specifies CASSLRMTGGPETQYF.

CDR3 nucleotides: TGTGCCAGCAGTGAACTGGACTCGACCTATGGCTACACCTTC. As protein: CASSELDSTYGYTF. V gene TRBV6-1 combines with J gene TRBJ1-2; D is uncertain. V shed 2 bases and J shed 4 bases, with 11 bases lying between them. The CDR3 has 14 residues. Germline CDR1 MNHNS, CDR2 SASEGT.

DNA of the CDR3: TGTGCCAGCAGCTCAGGGACTGAAGCTTTCTTT. Its translation: CASSSGTEAFF. This chain uses TRBV7-9 with TRBJ1-1; maybe TRBD1 (5 bases). This CDR3 has 11 amino acids. V gave up 4 bases and J gave up 5 bases, with 5 bases separating them. Germline loops: CDR1 SEHNR, CDR2 FQNEAQ (reference sequence).

The rearrangement joins TRBV2 to TRBJ1-1; 8 nucleotides align to TRBD1. This CDR3 is built from 13 residues. The ends lost 6 bases at V and 3 bases at J; junction bases unmatched: 3. CDR1 and CDR2 from the germline V gene are SNHLY and FYNNEI. CDR3 in amino acids: CASRKDRDTEAFF. As DNA, the CDR3 is TGTGCCAGCAGGAAGGACAGGGACACTGAAGCTTTCTTT.

The count of this clone is one. V is TRBV27 and J is TRBJ2-2; D might be TRBD1 (6 bases). Trimming removed 6 bases at V and 3 bases at J, with 17 bases between. Germline CDR1 MNHEY, CDR2 SMNVEV (reference sequence). The CDR3 is 16 residues long. For the CDR3, the DNA is TGTGCCAGCAGAGAAGCTCAGGGGACCTACACCGGGGAGCTGTTTTTT. The encoded protein is CASREAQGTYTGELFF.

This clone has only one observation. V is TRBV13 and J is TRBJ1-6; weak D call: TRBD1 (6 bases). Germline V gives CDR1 PRHDT, CDR2 FYEKMQ (reference sequence). V lost 0 bases to trimming and J lost 7 bases, with 13 bases between them. The CDR3 covers 16 residues. CDR3 nucleotides: TGTGCCAGCAGCTTAGGCCTTGGGGGGGGCAATTCACCCCTCCACTTT. It is translated as CASSLGLGGGNSPLHF.

V usage is TRBV25-1 and J usage is TRBJ1-2; D unresolved. Per germline, CDR1 MGHDK and CDR2 SYGVNS. The CDR3 has 13 amino acids. V lost 1 base and J 8 bases, leaving 11 bases between the germline ends. The CDR3 bases are TGTGCCAGCAGTGAATTCGAGGACTTCGGCTACACCTTC. Amino acid sequence: CASSEFEDFGYTF.

This rearrangement joins TRBV4-3 to TRBJ2-7, with D maybe TRBD2 (5 bases). The V end lost 4 bases, the J end lost 2 bases, and 18 bases lay between the germline ends. This CDR3 is built from 16 residues. Germline CDR1 and CDR2: LGHNA and YSLEER. The CDR3 sequence: CASSPGLSQPTYEQYF. The CDR3 DNA sequence: TGCGCCAGCAGCCCCGGACTTTCGCAACCTACCTACGAGCAGTACTTC.

This chain links TRBV6-5 with TRBJ2-1; tentative D call: TRBD2 (7 bases). The CDR3 covers 15 residues. The V and J ends lost 8 bases and 4 bases respectively, with 18 bases between them. Germline-derived CDR1 and CDR2 are MNHEY and SVGAGI. CDR3 coding DNA: TGTGCCAGCGTGGGGGGGCTAGCGCCTTACAATGAGCAGTTCTTC. The encoded protein is CASVGGLAPYNEQFF.

This chain links TRBV7-9 with TRBJ1-2; 7 bases are a match to TRBD1. Germline V lookup: CDR1 SEHNR, CDR2 FQNEAQ (reference sequence). CDR3 length equals 13 residues. V dropped 5 bases and J dropped 13; count of bases not matched to a gene: 13. DNA of the CDR3: TGTGCCAGCAGCGAGTCGGGACAGCGGGTATTCACCTTC. It translates to CASSESGQRVFTF.

The rearrangement uses TRBV14 and TRBJ1-2; D might be TRBD1 (5 bases). The V gene lost 4 bases and the J gene lost 4 bases, with 10 bases spanning the gap. CDR3 size: 13 residues. Germline CDR1 SGHDN, CDR2 FVKESK. The CDR3, as DNA: TGTGCCAGCAGCCCGGGGGGATTCTATGGCTACACCTTC. Its protein product is CASSPGGFYGYTF.

The chain combines TRBV7-9 with TRBJ2-7, with a weak D call TRBD2 (6 bases). This CDR3 is 12 amino acids long. The V and J ends lost 6 bases and 7 bases respectively, with 13 bases between them. Germline values: CDR1 SEHNR, CDR2 FQNEAQ (reference sequence). This CDR3 reads CASRGGFGEQYF. DNA of the CDR3: TGTGCCAGCAGAGGAGGGTTCGGGGAGCAGTACTTC.

The chain employs TRBV5-1 and TRBJ1-3, with D possibly TRBD1 on 6 matching bases. CDR1 and CDR2 from the germline V gene are SGHRS and YFSETQ. V was pared by 4 bases and J by 2 bases, with 10 bases between. The CDR3 runs 14 residues. The CDR3 sequence is CASSRTGPGNTIYF. The CDR3, as DNA: TGCGCCAGCAGCCGTACAGGGCCTGGAAACACCATATATTTT.

The V call is TRBV3-1 (or the pseudogene TRBV3-2), the J call TRBJ2-3; D perhaps matches TRBD1 (6 bases). Germline V gene data show CDR1 as LGHDT and CDR2 as YNNKEL (reference sequence). The CDR3 runs 13 residues. V was cut by 7 bases and J by 6 bases, with 14 bases left in between. CDR3 coding DNA: TGTGCCAGCAACCCCACAGGGTTGGATACGCAGTATTTT. Translated: CASNPTGLDTQYF.

The chain combines TRBV21-1 with TRBJ2-7; TRBD1, as called in the table, went unchecked against the DNA. TRBV21-1 is a known pseudogene. This CDR3 has 17 amino acids. In DNA, the CDR3 is TGTGCCAGCAGCAAATTACCCTACAGGCACCGCTCCTACGAGCAGTACTTC. It translates to CASSKLPYRHRSYEQYF.

The chain carries TRBV28 and TRBJ1-2, with 9 nucleotides matching TRBD1. The length of the CDR3 is 16 residues. The germline V gene encodes CDR1 MDHEN and CDR2 SYDVKM. Germline trimming cut 2 bases from V and 0 bases from J; bases unmatched to any gene: 4. CDR3 sequence (DNA): TGTGCCAGCAGTTTAGGGGGACAGGGCCCTAACTATGGCTACACCTTC. Amino acid sequence: CASSLGGQGPNYGYTF.